The table lists the clone carrying this TCR beta chain with a few counts. As yet, its antigen is unknown. The entry originates in a study of lymphopenia after photon versus proton radiotherapy. General study results and limits: Only patients who died were analyzed for survival; proton advantage is unproven. In patients who died, overall survival fell as post-nadir TCR diversity dropped more.

Assay used: immunoSEQ multiplex PCR; TCRdb lists only in-frame clones, some missing. The sample has about 26,000 clones; over 80% are singletons. V was pared by 6 bases and J by 6 bases, with 14 bases between. The CDR3 consists of 13 residues. Germline V gene data show CDR1 as SNHLY and CDR2 as FYNNEI. This specimen was peripheral blood, taken from a patient treated with photon-based radiotherapy. This TCR derives from a woman aged 50 to 60 with pancreatic cancer. The chain links TRBV2 to TRBJ1-2; no clear D gene. Here the CDR3 reads CASRLFSGDGYTF. The CDR3 nucleotides read TGTGCCAGCAGGCTATTTTCCGGGGATGGCTACACCTTC. The variable domain in full, completed from reference TRBV2 and TRBJ1-2, reads EPEVTQTPSHQVTQMGQEVILRCVPISNHLYFYWYRQILGQKVEFLVSFYNNEISEKSEIFDDQFSVERPDGSNFTLKIRSTKLEDSAMYFCASRLFSGDGYTFGSGTRLTVV.